Each of the 30 T cell receptor beta chains below was sequenced from the same sample in a study of blood T cell repertoires in COVID-19. TCRdb keeps only in-frame clones here, not all; method: immunoSEQ multiplex PCR. The sample includes approximately 60,000 clones, about 80% of them seen just once. The sample taken for sequencing was peripheral blood. These receptors all stem from a woman of 80 years or more with acute or convalescent COVID-19.

V is TRBV4-2 and J is TRBJ2-1, with TRBD2 matching 9 bases. Trimming cost V 0 bases and J 6 bases; bases outside gene matches: 6. The CDR3 spans 16 residues. Germline-derived CDR1 and CDR2 are LGHNA and YNFKEQ. The CDR3 sequence: CASSQDLAGLSNEQFF. CDR3 nucleotide sequence: TGTGCCAGCAGCCAAGACCTAGCGGGATTGTCCAATGAGCAGTTCTTC.

The count of this clone is one. The V call is TRBV27, the J call TRBJ2-3; 10 bases fit TRBD1. With V trimmed by 7 bases and J by 3 bases, 10 bases remained unmatched. Germline CDR1 and CDR2: MNHEY and SMNVEV (reference sequence). The CDR3 consists of 16 residues. CDR3 DNA sequence: TGTGCCAGCAAACCCTTTGACAGGGGGCGTACAGATACGCAGTATTTT. Its protein is CASKPFDRGRTDTQYF.

This chain uses TRBV4-3 with TRBJ2-1; 9 positions match TRBD2. CDR1 is LGHNA, CDR2 YSLEER, per germline. V dropped 0 bases and J dropped 7; count of bases not matched to a gene: 10. The length of the CDR3 is 17 residues. The CDR3 nucleotides read TGCGCCAGCAGCCAAGAAGTGAGCGGGAGGATCGGGAATGAGCAGTTCTTC. Protein product: CASSQEVSGRIGNEQFF.

The chain combines TRBV30 with TRBJ2-2; 8 nucleotides line up with TRBD2. Germline CDR1 and CDR2: GTSNPN and SVGIG (reference sequence). Trimming cost V 4 bases and J 1 base; bases outside gene matches: 2. The CDR3 loop spans 14 amino acids. The CDR3, as DNA: TGTGCCTGGATAGCGGGATTGAACACCGGGGAGCTGTTTTTT. Residues: CAWIAGLNTGELFF. The whole variable domain, filled in from reference TRBV30 and TRBJ2-2, reads SQTIHQWPATLVQPVGSPLSLECTVEGTSNPNLYWYRQAAGRGLQLLFYSVGIGQISSEVPQNLSASRPQDRQFILSSKKLLLSDSGFYLCAWIAGLNTGELFFGEGSRLTVL.

The rearrangement links TRBV5-1 to TRBJ1-1, with D unclear. The V end lost 6 bases, the J end lost 2 bases, and 20 bases lay between the germline ends. Germline values: CDR1 SGHRS, CDR2 YFSETQ. This CDR3 has 16 amino acids. CDR3 sequence reads: CASTPGEGLINTEAFF. CDR3 nucleotide sequence: TGCGCCAGCACCCCGGGAGAGGGCCTAATCAACACTGAAGCTTTCTTT. Full variable domain (outside the CDR3, taken from reference TRBV5-1 and TRBJ1-1): KAGVTQTPRYLIKTRGQQVTLSCSPISGHRSVSWYQQTPGQGLQFLFEYFSETQRNKGNFPGRFSGRQFSNSRSEMNVSTLELGDSALYLCASTPGEGLINTEAFFGQGTRLTVV.

V usage is TRBV3-1 (or the pseudogene TRBV3-2) and J usage is TRBJ2-7; 9 bases are a match to TRBD2. Trimming removed 0 bases from V and 3 bases from J; junction bases left unmatched: 3. The length of the CDR3 is 15 residues. Germline CDR1 and CDR2: LGHDT and YNNKEL (reference sequence). This CDR3 is CASSQDRRGGYEQYF. CDR3 in DNA: TGTGCCAGCAGCCAAGATCGGCGGGGGGGCTACGAGCAGTACTTC.

This rearrangement joins TRBV5-1 to TRBJ2-2, with a possible D match to TRBD1 (5 bases). With 0 bases removed from V and 0 bases from J, the gap between germline ends came to 6 bases. The germline V gene encodes CDR1 SGHRS and CDR2 YFSETQ. The CDR3 length is 15 residues. For the CDR3, the DNA is TGCGCCAGCAGCTTGGTGACAGCGAACACCGGGGAGCTGTTTTTT. Amino acid sequence: CASSLVTANTGELFF.

The table lists this clone with a few counts. The V and J genes are TRBV28 and TRBJ1-5; unclear D gene. V shed 7 bases and J shed 2 bases, with 6 bases lying between them. CDR3 length: 12 residues. CDR1 and CDR2 (germline): MDHEN, SYDVKM. In DNA, the CDR3 is TGTGCCAGCAACGGGGGCAATCAGCCCCAGCATTTT. This gives the protein CASNGGNQPQHF.

The chain combines TRBV2 with TRBJ2-1, with D possibly being TRBD2 (6 bases). V shed 6 bases and J shed 6 bases, with 9 bases lying between them. Germline CDR1 is SNHLY and CDR2 is FYNNEI. This CDR3 is 12 amino acids long. CDR3 nucleotides: TGTGCCAGCAGCGGACTAACCAATGAGCAGTTCTTC. Translating it yields CASSGLTNEQFF.

The chain carries TRBV27 and TRBJ2-5; tentative D call: TRBD1 (6 bases). Germline V lookup: CDR1 MNHEY, CDR2 SMNVEV (reference sequence). Trimming removed 2 bases from V and 4 bases from J, with 11 bases in between. The CDR3 spans 14 residues. CDR3 loop: CASSLMGAGETQYF. The CDR3 nucleotides read TGTGCCAGCAGTTTAATGGGGGCTGGAGAGACCCAGTACTTC.

The rearrangement joins TRBV7-3 to TRBJ2-5, with 8 positions matching TRBD2. The CDR3 covers 15 residues. Germline loops: CDR1 SGHTA, CDR2 FQGTGA. Trimming cost V 5 bases and J 5 bases; bases outside gene matches: 10. As DNA, the CDR3 is TGTGCCAGCAGCCTCACCGGGACTAGTGGCGAGACCCAGTACTTC. Its protein is CASSLTGTSGETQYF. The variable domain in full, completed from reference TRBV7-3 and TRBJ2-5, reads GAGVSQTPSNKVTEKGKYVELRCDPISGHTALYWYRQSLGQGPEFLIYFQGTGAADDSGLPNDRFFAVRPEGSVSTLKIQRTERGDSAVYLCASSLTGTSGETQYFGPGTRLLVL.

V gene TRBV5-1 combines with J gene TRBJ2-1; 10 bases are shared with TRBD2. The germline CDR1 and CDR2 sequences are SGHRS and YFSETQ. This CDR3 is built from 14 residues. Trimming took 5 bases from V and 9 from J; bases not matched to a gene: 8. DNA of the CDR3: TGCGCCAGCAGGGTAAGCGGGAGGGCCATTGAGCAGTTCTTC. This sequence encodes CASRVSGRAIEQFF.

This chain uses TRBV12-3 or TRBV12-4 with TRBJ1-2, with D possibly being TRBD1 (5 bases). The V end lost 6 bases, the J end lost 6 bases, and 11 bases lay between the germline ends. This CDR3 is 12 amino acids long. The CDR3 DNA reads TGTGCCAGCAGATCCAGGGTGGATGGCTACACCTTC. As protein: CASRSRVDGYTF.

This chain joins TRBV24-1 and TRBJ2-1; 9 nucleotides agree with TRBD2. CDR1 is KGHDR, CDR2 SFDVKD, per germline. Trimming cost V 3 bases and J 3 bases; bases outside gene matches: 11. The CDR3 runs 18 residues. The CDR3 region has the DNA TGTGCCACCAGTGATAGGGTTGGTAGCGGGAGTGGCTACAATGAGCAGTTCTTC. Encoded protein: CATSDRVGSGSGYNEQFF.

The J gene is TRBJ1-5, the V gene TRBV29-1, with D possibly matching TRBD1 (5 bases). The CDR3 sequence is 13 residues long. CDR1 and CDR2 (germline): SQVTM, ANQGSEA. The germline V and J ends were trimmed by 7 bases and 6 bases, with 16 bases remaining between them. The CDR3: CSENVHQGQPQHF. DNA of the CDR3: TGCAGCGAGAACGTCCACCAGGGTCAGCCCCAGCATTTT.

This clone was seen only a few times. The chain combines TRBV5-6 with TRBJ2-2; a weak D match, TRBD2 (6 bases). Germline CDR1 and CDR2: SGHDT and YYEEEE. Trimming removed 1 base at V and 7 bases at J, with 17 bases between. The CDR3 is made up of 16 amino acids. The CDR3 nucleotides read TGTGCCAGCAGCTTGTTAGGGAGGAGGGAAGACGGGGAGCTGTTTTTT. It codes for CASSLLGRREDGELFF.

The chain recombines TRBV2 with TRBJ2-3, with 10 nucleotides matching TRBD1. This CDR3 spans 18 amino acids. J was trimmed by 4 bases and V by 3 bases; bases with no gene match: 13. CDR1 is SNHLY and CDR2 is FYNNEI in the germline V gene. CDR3 in amino acids: CASSDHALGQGEADTQYF. The CDR3 nucleotides read TGTGCCAGCAGTGACCATGCTTTAGGACAGGGGGAGGCAGATACGCAGTATTTT.

This chain uses TRBV28 with TRBJ2-6; TRBD1 might be the D (5 bases). The CDR3 contains 16 residues. In germline, CDR1 is MDHEN, CDR2 SYDVKM. V shed 5 bases and J shed 0 bases, with 11 bases lying between them. CDR3 DNA: TGTGCCAGCAGTCGAACAGGAAACTCTGGGGCCAACGTCCTGACTTTC. Amino acid sequence: CASSRTGNSGANVLTF.

The CDR3 is CASSVATWWRWNVYEQYF. DNA of the CDR3: TGTGCCAGCAGCGTAGCCACCTGGTGGCGGTGGAATGTCTACGAGCAGTACTTC. The J gene is TRBJ2-7, the V gene TRBV9; no clear D. Deletions cut 0 bases from V and 3 bases from J, with 22 bases between. Germline CDR1 and CDR2: SGDLS and YYNGEE. The CDR3 consists of 18 residues.

V usage is TRBV29-1 and J usage is TRBJ1-4; possibly TRBD1 for D (6 bases). Germline values: CDR1 SQVTM, CDR2 ANQGSEA. This CDR3 has 14 amino acids. V shed 0 bases and J shed 8 bases, with 13 bases lying between them. The CDR3 reads CSVEDPDRGEKLFF. DNA of the CDR3: TGCAGCGTTGAAGACCCAGATAGGGGGGAAAAACTGTTTTTT.

This clone appeared once. The chain recombines TRBV7-6 with TRBJ1-5; 8 bases fit TRBD1. The trim removed 3 bases at V and 0 bases at J, leaving 4 bases unmatched. The CDR3 extends over 16 amino acids. CDR1 and CDR2 (germline): SGHVS, FNYEAQ. CDR3 residues: CASSLGQAISNQPQHF. The CDR3 DNA follows: TGTGCCAGCAGCTTGGGACAGGCGATTAGCAATCAGCCCCAGCATTTT.

The chain links TRBV27 to TRBJ1-6; D is ambiguous. This CDR3 has 16 amino acids. V lost 2 bases to trimming and J lost 2 bases, with 10 bases between them. Germline assignment: CDR1 MNHEY and CDR2 SMNVEV (reference sequence). CDR3: CASSLAGIAYNSPLHF. CDR3 nucleotide sequence: TGTGCCAGCAGTTTAGCAGGAATCGCCTATAATTCACCCCTCCACTTT.

The sample holds a few counts of this clone. The rearrangement links TRBV7-9 to TRBJ1-4; tentatively, D is TRBD1 (6 bases). The ends were cut back, 8 bases at V and 7 bases at J, with 14 bases in the middle. Per the germline V gene, CDR1 is SEHNR and CDR2 is FQNEAQ (reference sequence). This CDR3 spans 13 amino acids. The CDR3 region has the DNA TGTGCCAGCGCAACAGGGAGTCGTGAAAAACTGTTTTTT. As protein: CASATGSREKLFF. The entire variable domain, with the rest obtained from reference TRBV7-9 and TRBJ1-4, is as follows: DTGVSQNPRHKITKRGQNVTFRCDPISEHNRLYWYRQTLGQGPEFLTYFQNEAQLEKSRLLSDRFSAERPKGSFSTLEIQRTEQGDSAMYLCASATGSREKLFFGSGTQLSVL.

The chain uses TRBV6-6 and TRBJ1-4, with 7 bases that match TRBD1. The CDR3 spans 14 residues. Germline V CDR1 and CDR2: MNHNY, SVGAGI (reference sequence). J was trimmed by 8 bases and V by 4 bases; bases with no gene match: 7. The DNA of the CDR3 is TGTGCCAGCAGTTCCTGGGACAGTCGAGAAAAACTGTTTTTT. Translating it yields CASSSWDSREKLFF.

The chain employs TRBV5-1 and TRBJ2-2; possible D gene TRBD2, 6 bases. CDR1 is SGHRS and CDR2 is YFSETQ in the germline V gene. This CDR3 has 16 residues. The V gene lost 4 bases and the J gene lost 4 bases, with 17 bases spanning the gap. The CDR3 coding sequence is TGCGCCAGCAGCCACCCTAGACTAGGCCCCACCGGGGAGCTGTTTTTT. Translating it yields CASSHPRLGPTGELFF.

This chain connects TRBV19 to TRBJ1-4, with TRBD1 as a possible D gene (5 bases). The V gene's germline CDR1 is LNHDA and CDR2 SQIVND (reference sequence). The ends were cut back, 6 bases at V and 5 bases at J, with 16 bases in the middle. The CDR3 loop spans 15 amino acids. DNA for the CDR3: TGTGCCAGTAGCTCTTGGGGACTCATAAATGAAAAACTGTTTTTT. The encoded protein is CASSSWGLINEKLFF.

CDR3 region: CASVAVIEQFF. The DNA for the CDR3 is TGTGCCAGCGTCGCGGTCATTGAGCAGTTCTTC. The V gene is TRBV18, the J gene TRBJ2-1; unclear D gene. The ends were cut back, 8 bases at V and 9 bases at J, with 11 bases in the middle. Germline V lookup: CDR1 KGHSH, CDR2 LQKENI. The CDR3 length is 11 residues.

The chain combines TRBV4-3 with TRBJ1-1; D is perhaps TRBD1 (6 bases). V was trimmed by 0 bases and J by 4 bases, leaving 12 bases between them. The CDR3 is 15 amino acids. Germline loops: CDR1 LGHNA, CDR2 YSLEER. CDR3 nucleotide sequence: TGCGCCAGCAGCCAAGATGGGGGGGGCGGCACTGAAGCTTTCTTT. This translates into CASSQDGGGGTEAFF.

The chain has TRBV25-1 and TRBJ2-7; D ambiguous. CDR1 MGHDK and CDR2 SYGVNS come from the germline V gene. Deletions cut 1 base from V and 7 bases from J, with 17 bases between. The CDR3 consists of 15 residues. The chain's CDR3 is CASSESRLAPGEQYF. Written as DNA, the CDR3 is TGTGCCAGCAGTGAATCCCGACTCGCCCCCGGAGAGCAGTACTTC.

In this sample, this clone turned up a few times. V gene TRBV9 combines with J gene TRBJ1-2; the match to TRBD1 covers 9 bases. Germline V gives CDR1 SGDLS, CDR2 YYNGEE. The CDR3 is 12 amino acids. The junction had 2 bases not matched to a gene; V was cut back by 6 bases and J by 5 bases. CDR3 coding DNA: TGTGCCAGCAAAGGGACAGGGTATGGCTACACCTTC. It codes for CASKGTGYGYTF.